These T cell receptor beta chains were read from a single sample in a study of blood T cell repertoires in COVID-19. Method: immunoSEQ multiplex PCR; TCRdb's copy keeps in-frame clones and lacks some. The sample carries approximately 100,000 clones, 65% to 75% recorded once. The sequenced material came from peripheral blood. The receptor set was obtained from a man older than 75 with acute or convalescent COVID-19. CDR3s include the opening cysteine and the closing phenylalanine or tryptophan. The order of the fields is D gene, CDR3 length, V gene, J gene, clone size, CDR3 DNA, CDR3 protein. D genes are given only for firm matches. A row's size may be missing; if present it is once, few, many or a size class.

>-|16|TRBV5-5|TRBJ2-2|few
TGTGCCAGCAGCTTTCAACCCCTAGCGACTGGTGGGGAGCTGTTTTTT
CASSFQPLATGGELFF
>TRBD1|13|TRBV19|TRBJ1-2|-
TGTGCCAGTGGACAGGGGGCGATCGGAGGCTACACCTTC
CASGQGAIGGYTF
>-|11|TRBV2|TRBJ2-3|-
TGTGCCAGCAGCTCGACAGATACGCAGTATTTT
CASSSTDTQYF
>-|15|TRBV5-1|TRBJ2-6|once
TGCGCAACCCGGACACCGAGCTCTGGGGCCAACGTCCTGACTTTC
CATRTPSSGANVLTF
>TRBD2|15|TRBV10-1|TRBJ2-1|-
TGCGCCAGCAGTTCAAGCGGGATGACCTACAATGAGCAGTTCTTC
CASSSSGMTYNEQFF
>TRBD1|12|TRBV7-6|TRBJ2-5|-
TGTGCCAGCGGGGACAGGGGGGAGACCCAGTACTTC
CASGDRGETQYF
>TRBD1|14|TRBV24-1|TRBJ1-1|once
TGTGCCACCAGGGGGACAGGGGAGAACACTGAAGCTTTCTTT
CATRGTGENTEAFF
>TRBD1|13|TRBV28|TRBJ2-7|-
TGTGCCAGCGTGGGACAGGGGTTGTACGAGCAGTACTTC
CASVGQGLYEQYF
>-|15|TRBV7-2|TRBJ2-5|-
TGTGCCAGCAGCTCTTTGGGGAGATCGTCGGAGACCCAGTACTTC
CASSSLGRSSETQYF
>-|15|TRBV3-1/TRBV3-2|TRBJ1-6|many
TGTGCCAGCGCGAACGAACAGACCTATAATTCACCCCTCCACTTT
CASANEQTYNSPLHF
>-|14|TRBV11-2|TRBJ2-1|-
TGTGCCAGCAGTCCATACCAACTTGATGGCGGGCAGTTCTTC
CASSPYQLDGGQFF
>-|17|TRBV7-8|TRBJ2-1|-
TGTGCCAGCAGCTTAGCGCTAACCCTGGGGCCCTACAATGAGCAGTTCTTC
CASSLALTLGPYNEQFF
>-|11|TRBV6-5|TRBJ2-7|-
TGTGCCAGCAGATCTATTAACGAGCAGTACTTC
CASRSINEQYF
>-|14|TRBV19|TRBJ1-5|-
TGTGCCAGTAGTGAAACAGGCTCCGGTCAGCCCCAGCATTTT
CASSETGSGQPQHF
>-|15|TRBV7-2|TRBJ1-1|few
TGTGCCAGCAGCCCCACGGCCAGGATTAACACTGAAGCTTTCTTT
CASSPTARINTEAFF
>TRBD2|19|TRBV30|TRBJ2-1|-
TGTGCCTGGAGCCCGCGAGTTAAGATTTGTGAGCGGGAGGGCGATGAGCAGTTCTTC
CAWSPRVKICEREGDEQFF
>-|14|TRBV11-2|TRBJ1-6|-
TGTGCCAGCAGCTTAGGTAGGGGGGGGCTTCCCCTCCACTTT
CASSLGRGGLPLHF
>TRBD2|15|TRBV7-9|TRBJ2-3|once
TGTGCCAGCAGCTCCATCGCACTAGCGGGAGATACGCAGTATTTT
CASSSIALAGDTQYF
>-|18|TRBV21-1|TRBJ2-2|-
TGTGCCAGCAGCAAAGCGCCAGGACAGGGTGCGTTCACCGGGGAGCTGTTTTTT
CASSKAPGQGAFTGELFF
>TRBD1|14|TRBV9|TRBJ2-1|few
TGTGCCAGCAGCGAGAGGGACAGGGATACTGAGCAGTTCTTC
CASSERDRDTEQFF
>TRBD1|15|TRBV27|TRBJ2-1|-
TGTGCCAGCAGTTGGGGGGACAGGCCTTACAATGAGCAGTTCTTC
CASSWGDRPYNEQFF
>-|16|TRBV5-4|TRBJ2-5|-
TGTGCCAGCAGCCGGATTGACAGGTCCTCCCAAGAGACCCAGTACTTC
CASSRIDRSSQETQYF
>-|15|TRBV24-1|TRBJ1-5|-
TGTGCCACCAGTCATGGGCGACAAACCAATCAGCCCCAGCATTTT
CATSHGRQTNQPQHF
>-|14|TRBV5-1|TRBJ1-6|-
TGCGCCAGCAGCTTGTTAGGAGGGGGGGACCCCCTCCACTTT
CASSLLGGGDPLHF
>TRBD1|13|TRBV6-2/TRBV6-3|TRBJ1-1|-
TGTGCCAGCAGTAGGACAGGGAACACTGAAGCTTTCTTT
CASSRTGNTEAFF
>TRBD2|17|TRBV18|TRBJ2-3|few
TGTGCCAGCTCACCACCGGGACTAGCGGGAGGCACAGATACGCAGTATTTT
CASSPPGLAGGTDTQYF
>-|15|TRBV10-3|TRBJ2-5|-
TGTGCCATCACGGACTCGGGAGCTGGACGTGAGACCCAGTACTTC
CAITDSGAGRETQYF
>-|11|TRBV5-6|TRBJ2-5|-
TGTGCCAGCAGCTTGCGAGAGACCCAGTACTTC
CASSLRETQYF
>TRBD1|18|TRBV7-9|TRBJ1-1|-
TGTGCCAGCAGCCCTCGGGACAGCTCCGCGGAGGCGAACACTGAAGCTTTCTTT
CASSPRDSSAEANTEAFF
>-|12|TRBV30|TRBJ1-6|-
TGTGCCTGGAGCCCATATAATTCACCCCTCCACTTT
CAWSPYNSPLHF
>-|15|TRBV28|TRBJ1-2|-
TGTGCCAGCAGGCAACAGGGCACTACGGGATTTGGCTACACCTTC
CASRQQGTTGFGYTF
>TRBD1|18|TRBV4-3|TRBJ1-1|-
TGCGCCAGCAGCCGGACCATTCTTACAGGGGCGCGGAACACTGAAGCTTTCTTT
CASSRTILTGARNTEAFF
>-|13|TRBV12-3/TRBV12-4|TRBJ2-5|-
TGTGCCAGCACCCGGGACTCACAAGAGACCCAGTACTTC
CASTRDSQETQYF
>-|12|TRBV11-3|TRBJ2-7|-
TGTGCCAGCGGGAGTAATTCCTACGAGCAGTACTTC
CASGSNSYEQYF
>-|14|TRBV27|TRBJ1-4|many
TGTGCCAGCAGTTTATCCGGGTCCCTCGAAAAACTGTTTTTT
CASSLSGSLEKLFF
>-|13|TRBV2|TRBJ1-1|-
TGTGCCAGCAGTTTGGGCTCCGGCACTGAAGCTTTCTTT
CASSLGSGTEAFF
>-|16|TRBV5-5|TRBJ1-5|few
TGTGCCAGCAGCTTACCTGACAGCCGGGGCAATCAGCCCCAGCATTTT
CASSLPDSRGNQPQHF
>-|15|TRBV11-2|TRBJ1-6|-
TGTGCCAGCAGGGTCGGGGGGGCGGCAAATTCACCCCTCCACTTT
CASRVGGAANSPLHF
>-|11|TRBV19|TRBJ1-5|-
TGTGCCAGTAGAGAGGGAGGGCCCCAGCATTTT
CASREGGPQHF
>TRBD2|14|TRBV19|TRBJ2-5|-
TGTGCCAGTACCGCGGGAGGGTACCAAGAGACCCAGTACTTC
CASTAGGYQETQYF
>TRBD1|18|TRBV6-6|TRBJ1-6|-
TGTGCCAGCAGTCTCACCGGGACAGGTTCGAGGCCTAATTCACCCCTCCACTTT
CASSLTGTGSRPNSPLHF
>-|15|TRBV5-5|TRBJ2-2|-
TGTGCCAGCACCCTTGGGGGGTCCCACACCGGGGAGCTGTTTTTT
CASTLGGSHTGELFF
>TRBD1|15|TRBV28|TRBJ2-3|-
TGTGCCAGCAGTTTTGGGACAGGGGGCTTGGGTACGCAGTATTTT
CASSFGTGGLGTQYF
>TRBD2|17|TRBV13|TRBJ2-3|-
TGTGCCAGCAGCCCCCCAACGGGACTAGATAGCACAGATACGCAGTATTTT
CASSPPTGLDSTDTQYF
>-|14|TRBV7-3|TRBJ2-1|-
TGTGCCAGCAGCTTAACGAGCGTTACGCAGGAGCAGTTCTTC
CASSLTSVTQEQFF
>TRBD2|18|TRBV9|TRBJ2-7|once
TGTGCCAGCAGCGTAGGCGGGGGGGCACTATCTATCAGGGGTGAGCAGTACTTC
CASSVGGGALSIRGEQYF